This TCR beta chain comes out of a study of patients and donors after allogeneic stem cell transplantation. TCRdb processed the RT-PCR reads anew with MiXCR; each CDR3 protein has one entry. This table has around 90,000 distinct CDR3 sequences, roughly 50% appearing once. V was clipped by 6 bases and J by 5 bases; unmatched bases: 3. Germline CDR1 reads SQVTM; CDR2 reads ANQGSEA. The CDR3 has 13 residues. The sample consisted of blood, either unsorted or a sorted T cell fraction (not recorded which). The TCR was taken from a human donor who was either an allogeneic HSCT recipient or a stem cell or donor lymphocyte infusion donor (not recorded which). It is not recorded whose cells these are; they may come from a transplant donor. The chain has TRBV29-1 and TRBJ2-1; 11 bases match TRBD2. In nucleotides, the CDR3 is TGCAGCGTCCTGGGACTAGCGGACAATGAGCAGTTCTTC. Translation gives CSVLGLADNEQFF.